This T cell receptor beta chain was documented in a study of T cell responses to AZD1222 COVID-19 vaccine. Samples with a second dose at about 4 or about 12 weeks were pooled together. With 3 bases clipped from V and 3 bases from J, the junction kept 7 bases outside the gene matches. Germline CDR1 reads KGHSH; CDR2 reads LQKENI. The CDR3 is made up of 18 amino acids. Profiled with immunoSEQ multiplex PCR; TCRdb holds only in-frame clones, not every one. The table lists 110,000 or so clones, around 86% of them singletons. The sample here was peripheral blood, taken 28 days after the second AZD1222 dose. The receptor's source is an adult who received the AZD1222 COVID-19 vaccine. The rearrangement joins TRBV18 to TRBJ2-1, with 14 bases lining up with TRBD2. CDR3: CASSPLRTSGGYYNEQFF. The CDR3 DNA is TGTGCCAGCTCACCGTTGAGGACTAGCGGGGGGTACTACAATGAGCAGTTCTTC.